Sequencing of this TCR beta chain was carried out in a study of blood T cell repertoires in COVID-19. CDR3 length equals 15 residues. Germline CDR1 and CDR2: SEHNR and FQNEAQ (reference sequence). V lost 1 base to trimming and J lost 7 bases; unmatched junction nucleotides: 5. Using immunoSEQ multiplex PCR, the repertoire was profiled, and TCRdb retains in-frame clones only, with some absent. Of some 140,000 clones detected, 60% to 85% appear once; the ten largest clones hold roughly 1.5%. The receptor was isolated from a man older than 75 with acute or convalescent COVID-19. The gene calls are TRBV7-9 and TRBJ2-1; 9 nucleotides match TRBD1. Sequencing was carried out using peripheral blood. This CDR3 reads CASSLGDRDENEQFF. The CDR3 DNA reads TGTGCCAGCAGCTTAGGGGACAGGGACGAGAATGAGCAGTTCTTC.